Listed below are T cell receptor beta chains from one sample, sequenced in a study of T cell repertoires in cytomegalovirus infection. TCRdb analysed the reads with MiXCR anew, one entry per CDR3 protein. The sample lists approximately 750,000 distinct CDR3 sequences; approximately 40% were seen once. The sequenced sample was PBMCs. All receptors derive from a human donor in good health (CMV status not recorded). Some clones in this sample may be carry-over from other donors' samples. CDR3s include the opening cysteine and the closing phenylalanine or tryptophan. D genes are given only for firm matches.

TRBJ1-2 . TRBV28 CAIRSPQTYGYTF
TRBJ1-4 . TRBV19 CAIERTTNEKLFF
TRBJ1-1 TRBD1 TRBV9 CASSAGQGMGAFF
TRBJ1-5 . TRBV19 CASSIPGRGILQPQHF
TRBJ1-1 . TRBV12-5 CASGLGGLAAFF
TRBJ1-5 . TRBV6-1 CASSEAGQPQHF
TRBJ2-2 . TRBV28 CASSLWTETNTGELFF
TRBJ1-5 . TRBV27 CASSFRGGFQPQHF
TRBJ2-1 . TRBV2 CASKPSYNEQFF
TRBJ2-5 . TRBV7-7 CASSFIQGQTQYF
TRBJ1-5 TRBD1 TRBV28 CASSLADREWQPQHF
TRBJ1-4 TRBD1 TRBV6-5 CASSYAGTGDEKLFF
TRBJ1-1 . TRBV7-6 CASSLSYTNTEAFF
TRBJ2-5 . TRBV5-1 CASSFGVGGGETQYF
TRBJ1-4 . TRBV6-6 CASRYNGRATNEKLFF
TRBJ1-6 TRBD1 TRBV5-6 CASSLGQGGYSPLHF
TRBJ2-1 TRBD2 TRBV4-2 CASSQSGSGREQFF
TRBJ1-1 . TRBV7-6 CASSLVGTPGVGAFF
TRBJ1-1 . TRBV10-3 CAIKRSSDTEAFF
TRBJ2-3 . TRBV7-2 CASSLAVGGGLSRDTQYF
TRBJ2-5 . TRBV5-4 CASSLGKSLRETQYF
TRBJ1-5 TRBD1 TRBV7-2 CASSWDRGGNQPQHF